This entry lists 5 T cell receptor beta chains sequenced from one sample in a study of naive and memory T cell subsets. Two oligonucleotides, mixed equimolar, formed the beta constant-region primer covering TRBC1 and TRBC2. MiXCR was run by TCRdb on the UMI-ligation and nested PCR reads, yielding one entry per CDR3 protein. The sample has 140,000 to 150,000 distinct CDR3 sequences; about 18% are singletons. Material for sequencing was naive CD4+ T cells from blood. The receptors here all came from a human donor in good health.

The chain joins TRBV5-1 to TRBJ2-5; 9 bases fit TRBD2. CDR3 length: 17 amino acids. CDR1 SGHRS and CDR2 YFSETQ come from the germline V gene. V dropped 1 base and J dropped 1; count of bases not matched to a gene: 8. CDR3 coding DNA: TGCGCCAGCAGCTTGACAGCGGGAGGCCACCTCCAAGAGACCCAGTACTTC. It yields the protein CASSLTAGGHLQETQYF.

This chain uses TRBV5-1 with TRBJ2-1, with 8 bases that match TRBD1. From germline, CDR1 is SGHRS and CDR2 YFSETQ. J lost 5 bases, V lost 0 bases, and 10 bases had no gene match. The CDR3 runs 17 residues. The CDR3 bases are TGCGCCAGCAGCTTGGGGGCCGGGACAGGAAGAAACAATGAGCAGTTCTTC. This codes for CASSLGAGTGRNNEQFF.

This clonotype was seen more than once but under ten times. The chain uses TRBV28 and TRBJ2-2, with a possible D match to TRBD1 (6 bases). The CDR3 runs 15 residues. V lost 4 bases to trimming and J lost 1 base, with 10 bases between them. Looked up from germline, CDR1 is MDHEN and CDR2 is SYDVKM. This CDR3 is CASSSPGQNTGELFF. The CDR3 nucleotides are TGTGCCAGCAGTTCTCCGGGACAGAACACCGGGGAGCTGTTTTTT.

The chain employs TRBV27 and TRBJ1-4; a possible D gene is TRBD1 (5 bases). V was trimmed by 7 bases and J by 8 bases, leaving 14 bases between them. CDR1 MNHEY and CDR2 SMNVEV come from the germline V gene (reference sequence). This CDR3 has 13 amino acids. CDR3 in amino acids: CASNSQGGEKLFF. The CDR3 DNA sequence: TGTGCCAGCAACAGCCAGGGTGGAGAAAAACTGTTTTTT. The complete variable domain, with remaining parts taken from reference TRBV27 and TRBJ1-4, reads EAQVTQNPRYLITVTGKKLTVTCSQNMNHEYMSWYRQDPGLGLRQIYYSMNVEVTDKGDVPEGYKVSRKEKRNFPLILESPSPNQTSLYFCASNSQGGEKLFFGSGTQLSVL.

The chain carries TRBV20-1 and TRBJ2-5; 9 nucleotides line up with TRBD2. This CDR3 has 15 amino acids. The V and J ends lost 0 bases and 0 bases, in that order; junction bases with no gene match: 2. Germline V lookup: CDR1 DFQATT, CDR2 SNEGSKA (reference sequence). This chain's CDR3 is CSARDPSGNQETQYF. The CDR3 DNA reads TGCAGTGCTAGAGATCCTAGCGGGAACCAAGAGACCCAGTACTTC.